Given below is one TCR beta chain in context. What it binds is unknown. The assay was immunoSEQ multiplex PCR, and TCRdb's table has in-frame clones only and misses some. The sample lists about 160,000 clones, about 88% seen once, with around 3% in the top ten. These data belong to a study of cytomegalovirus exposure and HLA in healthy donors. Study results and caveats: TCR clusters originating in the first cohort tended to co-occur in the roughly 110 validation repertoires, according to a later analysis. Diagnosis of cytomegalovirus status made by the classifier reportedly showed high specificity and sensitivity. Researchers counted roughly 160 TCR beta chains as cytomegalovirus-associated.

The donors formed part of the 120-subject validation cohort, distinct from the roughly 630-subject first cohort. The source material was PBMCs. This receptor was taken from a man younger than 35 in good health and CMV-seronegative.

CDR3 sequence (DNA): TGTGCCAGCGTACACCAGGGGTTACCTTACGAGCAGTACTTC. Translated: CASVHQGLPYEQYF. V is TRBV28 and J is TRBJ2-7; D possibly corresponds to TRBD1 (6 bases). The V gene lost 8 bases and the J gene lost 4 bases, with 18 bases spanning the gap. The CDR3 is made up of 14 amino acids. Germline V gives CDR1 MDHEN, CDR2 SYDVKM.